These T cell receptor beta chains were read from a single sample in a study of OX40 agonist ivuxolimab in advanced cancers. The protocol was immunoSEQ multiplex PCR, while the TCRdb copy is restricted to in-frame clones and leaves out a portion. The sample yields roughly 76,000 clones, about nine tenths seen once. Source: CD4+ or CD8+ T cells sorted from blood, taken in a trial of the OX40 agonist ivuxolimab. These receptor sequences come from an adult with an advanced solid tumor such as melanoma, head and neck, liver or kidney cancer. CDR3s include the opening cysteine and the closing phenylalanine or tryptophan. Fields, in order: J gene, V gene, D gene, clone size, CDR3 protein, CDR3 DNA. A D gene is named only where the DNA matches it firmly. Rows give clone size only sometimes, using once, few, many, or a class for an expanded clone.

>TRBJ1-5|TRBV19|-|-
CASSLGGGRRPQHF
TGTGCCAGTAGTTTGGGCGGGGGGCGTAGGCCCCAGCATTTT
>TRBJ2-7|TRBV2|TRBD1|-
CASNRQGFSYEQYF
TGTGCCAGCAATAGACAGGGCTTCTCCTACGAGCAGTACTTC
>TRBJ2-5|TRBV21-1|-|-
CASSKWRGRPGLASQETQYF
TGTGCCAGCAGCAAGTGGAGGGGCCGTCCAGGACTAGCGAGCCAAGAGACCCAGTACTTC
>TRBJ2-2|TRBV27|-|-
CASSLSGGAVFPGELFF
TGTGCCAGCAGTTTATCGGGCGGGGCAGTCTTCCCCGGGGAGCTGTTTTTT
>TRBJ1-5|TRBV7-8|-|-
CASSLAGPYSNQPQHF
TGTGCCAGCAGCTTAGCGGGACCTTATAGCAATCAGCCCCAGCATTTT
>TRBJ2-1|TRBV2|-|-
CASSEGPLLSEQFF
TGTGCCAGCAGTGAAGGTCCCCTTTTGAGTGAGCAGTTCTTC
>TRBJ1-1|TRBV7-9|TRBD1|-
CASTKQGGLQTEAFF
TGTGCCAGCACGAAACAGGGGGGGCTCCAGACTGAAGCTTTCTTT
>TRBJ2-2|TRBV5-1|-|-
CASSLDPVNTGELFF
TGCGCCAGCAGCTTGGACCCCGTAAACACCGGGGAGCTGTTTTTT
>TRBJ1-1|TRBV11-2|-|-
CASSKDIVTEAFF
TGTGCCAGCAGCAAAGACATTGTCACTGAAGCTTTCTTT
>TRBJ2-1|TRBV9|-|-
CASSVRTDNEQFF
TGTGCCAGCAGCGTTCGTACAGACAATGAGCAGTTCTTC
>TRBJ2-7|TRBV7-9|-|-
CASSHQGFPYEQYF
TGTGCCAGCAGCCATCAGGGGTTTCCCTACGAGCAGTACTTC
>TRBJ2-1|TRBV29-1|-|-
CSASHSVGEQFF
TGCAGCGCTTCTCACTCCGTTGGTGAGCAGTTCTTC
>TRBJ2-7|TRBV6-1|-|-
CASRAGTTSSYEQYF
TGTGCCAGCAGGGCCGGGACCACGAGCTCCTACGAGCAGTACTTC
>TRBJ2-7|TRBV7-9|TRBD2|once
CASSTGTSSYEQYF
TGTGCCAGCAGCACCGGGACTAGCAGTTACGAGCAGTACTTC
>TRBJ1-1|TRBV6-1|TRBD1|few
CASIQQGAKAEAFF
TGTGCCAGCATACAGCAGGGGGCGAAGGCTGAAGCTTTCTTT
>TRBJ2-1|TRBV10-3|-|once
CAISETSEYNEQFF
TGTGCCATCAGTGAGACGTCGGAGTACAATGAGCAGTTCTTC
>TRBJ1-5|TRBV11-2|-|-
CASSPGRGQPQHF
TGTGCCAGCAGTCCAGGGCGGGGACAGCCCCAGCATTTT
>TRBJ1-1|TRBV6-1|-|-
CASRGTTRSTEAFF
TGTGCCAGCAGAGGGACAACTAGAAGCACTGAAGCTTTCTTT
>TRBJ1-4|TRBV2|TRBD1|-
CASSRDRPTNEKLFF
TGTGCCAGCAGTAGGGACAGACCAACTAATGAAAAACTGTTTTTT
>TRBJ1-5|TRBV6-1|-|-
CASSTRVIGNQPQHF
TGTGCCAGCAGTACCAGGGTAATTGGCAATCAGCCCCAGCATTTT
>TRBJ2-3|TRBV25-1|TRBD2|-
CASTSGLAGLTDTQYF
TGTGCCAGCACTTCTGGGCTAGCGGGACTCACAGATACGCAGTATTTT
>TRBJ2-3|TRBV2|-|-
CASRRRTTFTDTQYF
TGTGCCAGCCGCAGGAGGACCACGTTCACAGATACGCAGTATTTT
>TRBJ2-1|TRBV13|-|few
CASSSLKGYNEQFF
TGTGCCAGCAGCTCACTAAAGGGCTACAATGAGCAGTTCTTC